These T cell receptor beta chains were read from a single sample in a study of shared clonotypes between healthy human individuals. The table came from immunoSEQ multiplex PCR; TCRdb's copy has only in-frame clones and leaves some out. The table lists 400,000 to 500,000 clones, around 80% of them singletons. Input material: PBMCs. These receptor sequences come from a woman aged 40 to 55 in good health. Some clones in this sample may be carry-over from other donors' samples. Both conserved end residues are part of each CDR3. Fields, in order: J gene, D gene, V gene, clone size, CDR3 DNA, CDR3 protein. D genes are given only for firm matches. Clone size, where shown, is once, few, many, or a class for clones that have expanded.

TRBJ2-7 TRBD1 TRBV2 NA TGTGCCAGCAGTGAAAAAAGGGGGACAGACTCCTACGAGCAGTACTTC CASSEKRGTDSYEQYF
TRBJ2-2 NA TRBV10-3 NA TGTGCCATCAGTGAACGGGACGCGAACACCGGGGAGCTGTTTTTT CAISERDANTGELFF
TRBJ1-2 NA TRBV15 many TGTGCCACCAGCAGCGGACAGATCCTCTATGGCTACACCTTC CATSSGQILYGYTF
TRBJ2-5 NA TRBV5-1 NA TGCGCCAGCAGCCTCGAACAAGAGACCCAGTACTTC CASSLEQETQYF
TRBJ2-5 TRBD2 TRBV29-1 NA TGCAGCGTTGATCCTAGCGGGGACAGTTCGGCCCAGTACTTC CSVDPSGDSSAQYF
TRBJ2-2 NA TRBV29-1 NA TGCAGTGCCTTTACCACCGGGGAGCTGTTTTTT CSAFTTGELFF
TRBJ2-2 NA TRBV6-4 NA TGTGCCAGCAGTGGATCGGTGGACGGGGAGCTGTTTTTT CASSGSVDGELFF
TRBJ2-5 NA TRBV6-1 NA TGTGCCAGCAGTGAACTACGGTACCAAGAGACCCAGTACTTC CASSELRYQETQYF
TRBJ2-1 NA TRBV5-4 NA TGTGCCAGCAGCTTGAGGCTAGGGTACAATGAGCAGTTCTTC CASSLRLGYNEQFF
TRBJ1-2 NA TRBV28 NA TGTGCCACCTTGACAGGTGGCTATGGCTACACCTTC CATLTGGYGYTF